This T cell receptor beta chain was captured by sequencing in a study of T cell repertoires in aging, cancer and after chemotherapy. For the study at large: Paired samples before and after chemotherapy came from chronic lymphocytic leukemia patients on fludarabine- or bendamustine-based regimens. About 8.1 million TCR reads made up the full dataset.

The template was genomic DNA from peripheral blood, not RNA. V was pared by 3 bases and J by 3 bases, with 7 bases of the junction left unmatched. The length of the CDR3 is 16 residues. CDR1 and CDR2 from the germline V gene are LGHNA and YSLEER. Multiplex touch-down PCR with TRB-A/B primers amplified rearranged V-D-J TRB sequences. TCRdb called the multiplex PCR reads again in MiXCR, with one record for every CDR3 protein. The sample has about 8,600 distinct CDR3 sequences; 20% to 25% are singletons. The TCR originated in a human donor with a blood cancer. This sequence joins TRBV4-3 and TRBJ2-7; 11 bases agree with TRBD2. Sequencing was performed on blood. The CDR3 protein is CASSQISGGASYEQYF. The DNA for the CDR3 is TGCGCCAGCAGCCAGATTAGCGGGGGGGCAAGCTACGAGCAGTACTTC.